The present entry profiles one T cell receptor (beta chain) with its context. Its antigen is as yet unknown. V shed 9 bases, J shed 1 base, and the junction held 3 bases outside the gene matches. Germline V gene lookup returns CDR1 WNHNN and CDR2 SYGVQD (reference sequence). The CDR3 covers 13 residues. The sample originates from a study of OX40 agonist ivuxolimab in advanced cancers. Study-wide background: Patients in dose escalation had liver, melanoma, kidney or head and neck cancers. Findings and limits, study-wide: In the 0.1 to 3.0 mg/kg range, CD4+ and CD8+ blood T cells had expanded clonally by week 6. Which antigen the expanded peripheral T cells recognized is unknown.

Method: immunoSEQ multiplex PCR; TCRdb's copy keeps in-frame clones and lacks some. The sample includes roughly 59,000 clones, around 92% of them seen just once. This chain uses TRBV10-1 with TRBJ1-5, with 7 nucleotides matching TRBD1. This receptor was identified in an adult with an advanced solid tumor such as melanoma, head and neck, liver or kidney cancer. Here the sequenced sample was CD4+ or CD8+ T cells sorted from blood, taken in a trial of the OX40 agonist ivuxolimab. The CDR3 bases are TGCGCCAGGACACAGGGGAGCAATCAGCCCCAGCATTTT. This sequence encodes CARTQGSNQPQHF.